This T cell receptor beta chain was recovered during a study of shared clonotypes between healthy human individuals. TCRdb keeps only in-frame clones here, not all; method: immunoSEQ multiplex PCR. The table includes some 680,000 clones, around four fifths detected once. V lost 2 bases to trimming and J lost 1 base, with 8 bases between them. The CDR3 length is 14 residues. In germline, CDR1 is SGDLS, CDR2 YYNGEE. A few counts support this clone. V gene TRBV9 combines with J gene TRBJ2-3; D is unresolved. The clonotype originates from a woman in her 30s in good health. The sample comprised memory CD4+ T cells sorted from blood. This sample's subset: CD45RA-negative fraction. The CDR3 spells CASSVSWGTDTQYF. In DNA form, the CDR3 reads TGTGCCAGCAGCGTTTCCTGGGGCACAGATACGCAGTATTTT.